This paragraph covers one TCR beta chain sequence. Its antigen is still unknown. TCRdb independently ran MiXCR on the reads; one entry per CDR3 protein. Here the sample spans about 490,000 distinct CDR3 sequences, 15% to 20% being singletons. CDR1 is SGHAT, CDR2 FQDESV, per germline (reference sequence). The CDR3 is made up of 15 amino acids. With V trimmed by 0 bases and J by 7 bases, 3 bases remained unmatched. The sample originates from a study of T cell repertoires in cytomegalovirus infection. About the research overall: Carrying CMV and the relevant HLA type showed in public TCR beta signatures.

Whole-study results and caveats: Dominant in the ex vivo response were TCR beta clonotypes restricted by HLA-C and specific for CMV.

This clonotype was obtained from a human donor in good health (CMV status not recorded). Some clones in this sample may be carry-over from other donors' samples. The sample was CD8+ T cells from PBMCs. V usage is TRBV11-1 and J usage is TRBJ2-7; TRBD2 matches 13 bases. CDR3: CASSLATSGRREQYF. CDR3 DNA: TGTGCCAGCAGCTTAGCGACTAGCGGGAGGCGAGAGCAGTACTTC.